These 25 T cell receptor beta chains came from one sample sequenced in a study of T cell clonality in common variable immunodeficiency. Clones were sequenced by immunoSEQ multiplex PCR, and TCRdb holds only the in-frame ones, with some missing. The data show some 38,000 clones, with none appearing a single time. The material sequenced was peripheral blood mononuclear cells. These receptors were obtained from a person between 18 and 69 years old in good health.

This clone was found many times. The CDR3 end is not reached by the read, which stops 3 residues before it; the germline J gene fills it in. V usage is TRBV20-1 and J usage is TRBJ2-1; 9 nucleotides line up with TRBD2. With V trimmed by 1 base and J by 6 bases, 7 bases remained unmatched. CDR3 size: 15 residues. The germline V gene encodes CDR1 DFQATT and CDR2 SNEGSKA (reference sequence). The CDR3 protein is CSARGEREEINEQFF. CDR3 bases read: TGCAGTGCTAGAGGGGAGCGGGAGGAGATCAATGAG.

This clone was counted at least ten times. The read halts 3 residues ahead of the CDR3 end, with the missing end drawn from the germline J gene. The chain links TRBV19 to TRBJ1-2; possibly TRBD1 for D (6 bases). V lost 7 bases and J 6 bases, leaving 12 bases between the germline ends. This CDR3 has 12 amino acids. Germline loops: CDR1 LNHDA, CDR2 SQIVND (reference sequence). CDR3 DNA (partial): TGTGCCAGTACATTCAGGGGCAATGGC. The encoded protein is CASTFRGNG. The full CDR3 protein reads CASTFRGNGYTF.

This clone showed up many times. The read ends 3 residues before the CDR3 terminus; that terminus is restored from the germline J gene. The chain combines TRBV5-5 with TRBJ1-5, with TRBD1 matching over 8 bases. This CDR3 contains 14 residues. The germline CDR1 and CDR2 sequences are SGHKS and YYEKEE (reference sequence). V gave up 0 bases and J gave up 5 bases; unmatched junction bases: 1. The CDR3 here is CASSLGTGYQPQHF. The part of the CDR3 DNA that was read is TGTGCCAGCAGCTTGGGGACAGGGTATCAGCCC.

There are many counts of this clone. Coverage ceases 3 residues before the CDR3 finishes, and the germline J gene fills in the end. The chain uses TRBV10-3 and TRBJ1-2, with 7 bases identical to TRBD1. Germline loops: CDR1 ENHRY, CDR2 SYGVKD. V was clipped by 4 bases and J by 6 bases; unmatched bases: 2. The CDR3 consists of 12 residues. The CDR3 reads CAISGDRDGYTF. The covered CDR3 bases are TGTGCCATCAGTGGGGACAGAGATGGC.

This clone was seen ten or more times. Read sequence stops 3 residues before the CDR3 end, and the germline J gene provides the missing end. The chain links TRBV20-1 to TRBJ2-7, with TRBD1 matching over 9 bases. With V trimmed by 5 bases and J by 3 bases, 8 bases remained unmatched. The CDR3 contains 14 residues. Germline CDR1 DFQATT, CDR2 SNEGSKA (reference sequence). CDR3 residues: CSAYRDRGVYEQYF. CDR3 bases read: TGCAGTGCTTATCGAGACAGGGGGGTCTACGAG.

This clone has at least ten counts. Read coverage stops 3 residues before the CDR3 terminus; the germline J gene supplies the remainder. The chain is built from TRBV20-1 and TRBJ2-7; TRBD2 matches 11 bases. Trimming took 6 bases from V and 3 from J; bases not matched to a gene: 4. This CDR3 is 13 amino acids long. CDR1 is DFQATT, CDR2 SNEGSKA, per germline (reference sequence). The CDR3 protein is CSAPGLADYEQYF. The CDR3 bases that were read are TGCAGTGCCCCGGGACTAGCGGACTACGAG.

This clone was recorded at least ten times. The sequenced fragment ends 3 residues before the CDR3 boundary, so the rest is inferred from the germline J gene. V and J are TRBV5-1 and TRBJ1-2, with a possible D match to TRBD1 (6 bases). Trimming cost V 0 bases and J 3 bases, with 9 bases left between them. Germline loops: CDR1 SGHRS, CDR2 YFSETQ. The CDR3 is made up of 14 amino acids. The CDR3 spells CASSLGDTDYGYTF. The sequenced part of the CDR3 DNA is TGCGCCAGCAGCTTGGGGGACACAGACTATGGC.

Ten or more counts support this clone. This CDR3 is CASSDKAGQETQYF. CDR3 DNA (partial): TGTGCCAGCAGTGATAAGGCAGGCCAAGAGACC. This chain links TRBV2 with TRBJ2-5, with D unresolved. The read terminates 3 residues ahead of where the CDR3 ends, so the germline J gene completes it. The CDR3 is 14 residues long. Trimming took 3 bases from V and 1 from J, leaving 9 bases between them. Germline CDR1 and CDR2: SNHLY and FYNNEI.

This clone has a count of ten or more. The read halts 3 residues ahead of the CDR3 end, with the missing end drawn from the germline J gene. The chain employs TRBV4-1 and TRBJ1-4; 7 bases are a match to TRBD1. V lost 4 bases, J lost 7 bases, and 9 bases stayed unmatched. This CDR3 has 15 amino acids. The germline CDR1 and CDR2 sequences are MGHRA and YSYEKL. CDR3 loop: CASSLEGGAGEKLFF. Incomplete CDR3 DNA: TGCGCCAGCAGCCTAGAAGGGGGCGCGGGTGAAAAA.

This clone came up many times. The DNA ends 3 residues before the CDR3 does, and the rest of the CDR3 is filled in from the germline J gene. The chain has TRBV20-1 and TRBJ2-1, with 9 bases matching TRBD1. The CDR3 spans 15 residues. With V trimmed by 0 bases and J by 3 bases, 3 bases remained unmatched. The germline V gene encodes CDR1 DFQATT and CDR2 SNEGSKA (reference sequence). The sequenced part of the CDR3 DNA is TGCAGTGCTAGAGATACGGACAGGGGCTACAATGAG. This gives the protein CSARDTDRGYNE. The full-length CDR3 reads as CSARDTDRGYNEQFF.

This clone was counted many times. CDR3 DNA, as far as it was read: TGTGCCAGTAGTATCGGTGATACG. It is translated as CASSIGDT. The complete CDR3 protein is CASSIGDTQYF. V is TRBV19 and J is TRBJ2-3; D remains unclear. The read gets to within 3 residues of the CDR3 end, and the germline J gene fills in the rest. V lost 3 bases and J lost 6, with 4 bases in between. The CDR3 contains 11 residues. From germline, CDR1 is LNHDA and CDR2 SQIVND (reference sequence).

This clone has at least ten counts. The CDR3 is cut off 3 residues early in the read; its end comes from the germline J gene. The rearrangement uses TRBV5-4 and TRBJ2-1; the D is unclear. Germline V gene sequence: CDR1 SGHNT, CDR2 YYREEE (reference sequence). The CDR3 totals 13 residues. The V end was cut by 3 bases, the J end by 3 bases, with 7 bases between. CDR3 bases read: TGTGCCAGCAGCTCACCTAGCTACAATGAG. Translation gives CASSSPSYNE. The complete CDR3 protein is CASSSPSYNEQFF.

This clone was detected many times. Partial CDR3 DNA: TGCAGCACCGAAGGGACAGGGACCGGTGGGACC. As protein: CSTEGTGTGGT. The entire CDR3 is CSTEGTGTGGTQYF. V and J are TRBV29-1 and TRBJ2-5, with TRBD1 matching over 9 bases. The read terminates 3 residues ahead of where the CDR3 ends, so the germline J gene completes it. V lost 8 bases and J lost 7; bases outside the gene matches: 14. CDR3 length: 14 residues. CDR1 and CDR2 (germline): SQVTM, ANQGSEA.

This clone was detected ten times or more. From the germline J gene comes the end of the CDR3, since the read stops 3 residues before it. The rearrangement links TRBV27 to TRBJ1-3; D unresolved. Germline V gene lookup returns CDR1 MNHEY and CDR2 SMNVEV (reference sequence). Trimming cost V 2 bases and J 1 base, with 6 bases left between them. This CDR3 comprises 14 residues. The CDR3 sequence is CASSLAESGNTIYF. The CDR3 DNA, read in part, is TGTGCCAGCAGTTTAGCGGAGTCTGGAAACACC.

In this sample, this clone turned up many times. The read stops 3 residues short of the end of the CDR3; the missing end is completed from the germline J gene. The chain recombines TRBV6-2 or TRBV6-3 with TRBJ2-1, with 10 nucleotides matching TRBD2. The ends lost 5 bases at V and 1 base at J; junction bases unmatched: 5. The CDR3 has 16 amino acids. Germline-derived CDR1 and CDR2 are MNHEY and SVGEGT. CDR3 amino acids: CASSTLLAGSYNEQFF. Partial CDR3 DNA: TGTGCCAGCAGTACCCTACTAGCGGGGTCCTACAATGAG.

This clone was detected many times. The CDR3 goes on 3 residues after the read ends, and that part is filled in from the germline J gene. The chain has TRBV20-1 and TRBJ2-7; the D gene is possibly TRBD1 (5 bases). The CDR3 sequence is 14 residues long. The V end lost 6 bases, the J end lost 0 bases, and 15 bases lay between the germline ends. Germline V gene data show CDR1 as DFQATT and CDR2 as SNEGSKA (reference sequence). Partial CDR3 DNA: TGCAGTGCCCCAACGACAGCGAACTCCTACGAG. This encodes CSAPTTANSYE. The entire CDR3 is CSAPTTANSYEQYF.

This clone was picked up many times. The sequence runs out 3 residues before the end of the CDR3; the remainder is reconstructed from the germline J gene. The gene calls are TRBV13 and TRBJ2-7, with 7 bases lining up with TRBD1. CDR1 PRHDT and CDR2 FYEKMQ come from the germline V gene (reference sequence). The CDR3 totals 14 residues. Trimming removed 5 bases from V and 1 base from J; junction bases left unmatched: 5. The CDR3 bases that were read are TGTGCCAGCAGCGTCCGGACAGGATCCTACGAG. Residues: CASSVRTGSYE. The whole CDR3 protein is CASSVRTGSYEQYF. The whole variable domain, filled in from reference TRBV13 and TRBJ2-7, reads AAGVIQSPRHLIKEKRETATLKCYPIPRHDTVYWYQQGPGQDPQFLISFYEKMQSDKGSIPDRFSAQQFSDYHSELNMSSLELGDSALYFCASSVRTGSYEQYFGPGTRLTVT.

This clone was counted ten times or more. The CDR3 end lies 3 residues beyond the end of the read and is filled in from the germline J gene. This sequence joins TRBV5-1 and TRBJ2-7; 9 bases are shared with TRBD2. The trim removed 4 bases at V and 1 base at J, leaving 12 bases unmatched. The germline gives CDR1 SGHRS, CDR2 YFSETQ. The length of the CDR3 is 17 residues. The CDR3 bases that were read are TGCGCCAGCAGCCATCCATCTACTAGCGGGTCTTCCTACGAG. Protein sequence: CASSHPSTSGSSYE. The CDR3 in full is CASSHPSTSGSSYEQYF. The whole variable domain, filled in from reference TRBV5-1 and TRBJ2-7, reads KAGVTQTPRYLIKTRGQQVTLSCSPISGHRSVSWYQQTPGQGLQFLFEYFSETQRNKGNFPGRFSGRQFSNSRSEMNVSTLELGDSALYLCASSHPSTSGSSYEQYFGPGTRLTVT.

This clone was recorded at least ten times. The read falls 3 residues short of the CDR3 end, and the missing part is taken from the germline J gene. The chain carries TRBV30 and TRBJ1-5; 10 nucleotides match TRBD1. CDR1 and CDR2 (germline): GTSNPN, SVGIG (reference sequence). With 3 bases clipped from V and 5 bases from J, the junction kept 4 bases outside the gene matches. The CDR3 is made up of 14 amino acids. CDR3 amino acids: CAWSRDRGYQPQHF. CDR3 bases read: TGTGCCTGGAGCCGGGACAGGGGATATCAGCCC.

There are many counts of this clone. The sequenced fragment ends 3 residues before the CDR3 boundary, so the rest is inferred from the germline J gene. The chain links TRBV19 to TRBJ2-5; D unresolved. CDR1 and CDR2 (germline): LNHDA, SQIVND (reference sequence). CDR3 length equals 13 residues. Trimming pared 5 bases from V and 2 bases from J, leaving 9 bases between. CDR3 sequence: CASSQRPQETQYF. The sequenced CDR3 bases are TGTGCCAGTAGTCAGAGGCCACAAGAGACC.

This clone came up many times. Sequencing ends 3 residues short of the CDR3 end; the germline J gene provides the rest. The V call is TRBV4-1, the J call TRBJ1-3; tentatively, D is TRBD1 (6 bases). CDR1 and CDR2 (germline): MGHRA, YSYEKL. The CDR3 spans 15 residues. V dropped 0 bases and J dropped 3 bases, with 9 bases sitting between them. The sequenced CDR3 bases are TGCGCCAGCAGCCAAGAAGTGACAGGTGGAAACACC. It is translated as CASSQEVTGGNT. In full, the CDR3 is CASSQEVTGGNTIYF.

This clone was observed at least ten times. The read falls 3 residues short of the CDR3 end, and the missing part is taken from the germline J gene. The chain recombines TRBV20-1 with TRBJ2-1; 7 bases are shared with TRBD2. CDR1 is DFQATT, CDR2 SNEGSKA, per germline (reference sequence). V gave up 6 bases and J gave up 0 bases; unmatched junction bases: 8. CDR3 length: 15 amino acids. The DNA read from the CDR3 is TGCAGTGCGCCGAAACTAGCGAACTCCTACAATGAG. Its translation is CSAPKLANSYNE. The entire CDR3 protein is CSAPKLANSYNEQFF.

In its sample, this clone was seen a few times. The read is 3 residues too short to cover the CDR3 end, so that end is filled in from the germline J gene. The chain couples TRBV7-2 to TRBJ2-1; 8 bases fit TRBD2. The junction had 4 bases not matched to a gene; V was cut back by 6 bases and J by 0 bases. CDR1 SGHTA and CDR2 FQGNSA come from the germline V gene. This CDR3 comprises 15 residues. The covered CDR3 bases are TGTGCCAGCAGGGAACTAGCGGACTCCTACAATGAG. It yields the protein CASRELADSYNE. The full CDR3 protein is CASRELADSYNEQFF.

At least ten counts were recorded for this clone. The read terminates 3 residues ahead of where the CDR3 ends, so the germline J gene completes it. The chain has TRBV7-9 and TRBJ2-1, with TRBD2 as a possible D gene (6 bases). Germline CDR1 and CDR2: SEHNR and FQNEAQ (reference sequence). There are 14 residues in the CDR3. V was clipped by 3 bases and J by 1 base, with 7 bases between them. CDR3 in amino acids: CASSLGGSYNEQFF. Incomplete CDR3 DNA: TGTGCCAGCAGCTTGGGGGGATCCTACAATGAG.

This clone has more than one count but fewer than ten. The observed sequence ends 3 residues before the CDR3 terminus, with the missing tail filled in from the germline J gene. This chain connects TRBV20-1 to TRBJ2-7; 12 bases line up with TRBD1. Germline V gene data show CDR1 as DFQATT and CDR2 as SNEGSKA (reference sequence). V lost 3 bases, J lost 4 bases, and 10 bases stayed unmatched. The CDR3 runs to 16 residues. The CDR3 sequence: CSARGQGARVFYEQYF. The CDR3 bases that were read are TGCAGTGCTAGGGGACAGGGGGCGAGAGTCTTTTACGAG.